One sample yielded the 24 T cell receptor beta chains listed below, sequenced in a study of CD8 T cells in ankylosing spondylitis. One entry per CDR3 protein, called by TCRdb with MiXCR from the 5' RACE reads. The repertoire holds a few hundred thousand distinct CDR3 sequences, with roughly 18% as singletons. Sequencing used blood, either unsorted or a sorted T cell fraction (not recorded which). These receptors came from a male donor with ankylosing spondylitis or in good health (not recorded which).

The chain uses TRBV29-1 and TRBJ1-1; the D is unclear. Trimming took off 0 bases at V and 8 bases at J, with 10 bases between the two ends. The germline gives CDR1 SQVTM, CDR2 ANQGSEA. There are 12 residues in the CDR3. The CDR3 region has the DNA TGCAGCGTTGAAGATGGGAGGGTCGAAGCTTTCTTT. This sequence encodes CSVEDGRVEAFF.

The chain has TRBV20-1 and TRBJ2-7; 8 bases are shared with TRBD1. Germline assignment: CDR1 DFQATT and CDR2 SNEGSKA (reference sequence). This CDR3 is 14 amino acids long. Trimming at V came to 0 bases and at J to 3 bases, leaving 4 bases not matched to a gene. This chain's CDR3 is CSARDIQGDYEQYF. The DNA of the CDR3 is TGCAGTGCTAGAGATATACAGGGGGACTACGAGCAGTACTTC.

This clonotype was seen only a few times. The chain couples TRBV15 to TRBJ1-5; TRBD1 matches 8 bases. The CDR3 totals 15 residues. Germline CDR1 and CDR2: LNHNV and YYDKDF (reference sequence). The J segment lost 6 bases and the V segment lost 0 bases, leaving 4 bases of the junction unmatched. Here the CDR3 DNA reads TGTGCCACCAGCAGAGATTTAGGACAGGGTCAGCCCCAGCATTTT. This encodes CATSRDLGQGQPQHF.

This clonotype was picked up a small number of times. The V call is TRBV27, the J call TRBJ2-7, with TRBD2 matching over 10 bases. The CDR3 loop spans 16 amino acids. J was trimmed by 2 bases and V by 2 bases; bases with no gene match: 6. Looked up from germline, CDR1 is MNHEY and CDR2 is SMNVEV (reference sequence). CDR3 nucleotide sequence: TGTGCCAGCAGTTTACTCGGACTAGCGGCCCCCTACGAGCAGTACTTC. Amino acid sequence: CASSLLGLAAPYEQYF.

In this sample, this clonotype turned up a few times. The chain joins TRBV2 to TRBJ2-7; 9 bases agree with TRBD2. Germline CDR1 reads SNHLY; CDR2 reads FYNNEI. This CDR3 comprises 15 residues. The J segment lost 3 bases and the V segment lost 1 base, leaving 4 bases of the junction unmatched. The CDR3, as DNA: TGTGCCAGCAGTGAAGGTAGCGGGAGTATCTACGAGCAGTACTTC. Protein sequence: CASSEGSGSIYEQYF. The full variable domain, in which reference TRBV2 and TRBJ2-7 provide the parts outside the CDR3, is EPEVTQTPSHQVTQMGQEVILRCVPISNHLYFYWYRQILGQKVEFLVSFYNNEISEKSEIFDDQFSVERPDGSNFTLKIRSTKLEDSAMYFCASSEGSGSIYEQYFGPGTRLTVT.

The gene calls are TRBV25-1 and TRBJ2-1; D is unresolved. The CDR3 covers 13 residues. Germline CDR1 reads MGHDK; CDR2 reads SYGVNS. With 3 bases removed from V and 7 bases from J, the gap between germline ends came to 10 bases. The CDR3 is CASSEQHWNEQFF. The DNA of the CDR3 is TGTGCCAGCAGTGAGCAACACTGGAATGAGCAGTTCTTC.

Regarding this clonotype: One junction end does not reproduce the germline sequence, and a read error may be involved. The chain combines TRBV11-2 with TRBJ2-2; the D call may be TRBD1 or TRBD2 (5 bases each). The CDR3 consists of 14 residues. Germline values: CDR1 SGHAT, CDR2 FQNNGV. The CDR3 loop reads CASSLGTSYRELSF. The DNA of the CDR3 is TGTGCCAGCAGCTTAGGGACATCATATAGGGAGCTGTCTTTT.

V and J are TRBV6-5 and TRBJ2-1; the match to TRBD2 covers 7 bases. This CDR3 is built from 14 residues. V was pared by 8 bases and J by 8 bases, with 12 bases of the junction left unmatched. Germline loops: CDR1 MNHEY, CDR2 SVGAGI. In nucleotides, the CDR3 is TGTGCCAGCCGTTCGGGAGGCCCTCCCTATGAGCAGTTCTTC. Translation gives CASRSGGPPYEQFF.

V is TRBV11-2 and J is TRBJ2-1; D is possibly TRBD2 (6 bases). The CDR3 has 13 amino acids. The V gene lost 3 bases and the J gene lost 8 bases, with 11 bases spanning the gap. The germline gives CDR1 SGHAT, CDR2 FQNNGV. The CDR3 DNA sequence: TGTGCCAGCAGCTTCTCTAGCGTCCATGAGCAGTTCTTC. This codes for CASSFSSVHEQFF. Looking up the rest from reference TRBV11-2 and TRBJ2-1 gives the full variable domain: EAGVAQSPRYKIIEKRQSVAFWCNPISGHATLYWYQQILGQGPKLLIQFQNNGVVDDSQLPKDRFSAERLKGVDSTLKIQPAKLEDSAVYLCASSFSSVHEQFFGPGTRLTVL.

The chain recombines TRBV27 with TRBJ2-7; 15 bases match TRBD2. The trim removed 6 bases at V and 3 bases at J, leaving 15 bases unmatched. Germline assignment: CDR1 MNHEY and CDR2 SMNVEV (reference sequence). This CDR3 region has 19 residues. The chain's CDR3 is CASSPVHPGLAGGHYEQYF. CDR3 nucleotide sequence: TGTGCCAGCAGCCCAGTCCATCCGGGACTAGCGGGAGGCCACTACGAGCAGTACTTC.

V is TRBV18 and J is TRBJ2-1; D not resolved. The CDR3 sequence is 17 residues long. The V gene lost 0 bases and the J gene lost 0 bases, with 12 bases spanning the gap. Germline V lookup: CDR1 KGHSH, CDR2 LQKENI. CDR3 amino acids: CASSPPSTIYSYNEQFF. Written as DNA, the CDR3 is TGTGCCAGCTCACCACCGTCGACCATATACTCCTACAATGAGCAGTTCTTC.

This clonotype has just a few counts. The CDR3 loop is CSARPPWREGNQPQHF. The CDR3 DNA reads as TGCAGTGCTCGACCCCCGTGGAGGGAGGGCAATCAGCCCCAGCATTTT. V gene TRBV20-1 combines with J gene TRBJ1-5; D uncertain. V was pared by 5 bases and J by 2 bases, with 19 bases between. The CDR3 runs to 16 residues. Per germline, CDR1 DFQATT and CDR2 SNEGSKA (reference sequence).

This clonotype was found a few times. The CDR3 spells CSARDLFGSRDEQYF. CDR3 nucleotide sequence: TGCAGTGCTAGAGATTTATTCGGGTCGAGGGACGAGCAGTACTTC. This sequence joins TRBV20-1 and TRBJ2-7; possibly TRBD2 for D (5 bases). CDR3 length: 15 residues. Germline CDR1 DFQATT, CDR2 SNEGSKA (reference sequence). V shed 0 bases and J shed 5 bases, with 17 bases lying between them.

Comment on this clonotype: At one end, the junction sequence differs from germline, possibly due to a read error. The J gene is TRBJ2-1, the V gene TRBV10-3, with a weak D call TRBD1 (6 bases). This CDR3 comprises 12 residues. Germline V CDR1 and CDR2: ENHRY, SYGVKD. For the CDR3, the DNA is TGTGCCATCAGTGAGGATGGGCAGGGGTCAGTCTTC. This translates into CAISEDGQGSVF.

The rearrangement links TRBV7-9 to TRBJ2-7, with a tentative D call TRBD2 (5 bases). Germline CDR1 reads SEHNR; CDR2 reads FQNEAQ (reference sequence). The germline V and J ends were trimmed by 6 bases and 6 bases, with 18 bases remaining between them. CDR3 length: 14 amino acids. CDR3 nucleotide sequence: TGTGCCAGCAGTCCACACCTAGAGGGCGGCGAGCAGTACTTC. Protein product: CASSPHLEGGEQYF. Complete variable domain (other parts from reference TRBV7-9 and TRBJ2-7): DTGVSQNPRHKITKRGQNVTFRCDPISEHNRLYWYRQTLGQGPEFLTYFQNEAQLEKSRLLSDRFSAERPKGSFSTLEIQRTEQGDSAMYLCASSPHLEGGEQYFGPGTRLTVT.

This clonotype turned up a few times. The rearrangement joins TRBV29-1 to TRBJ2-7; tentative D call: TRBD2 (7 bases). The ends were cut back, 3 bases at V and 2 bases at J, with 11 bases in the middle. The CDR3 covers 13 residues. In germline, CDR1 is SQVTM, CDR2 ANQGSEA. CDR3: CSVEVGGPYEQYF. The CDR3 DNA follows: TGCAGCGTTGAGGTGGGGGGGCCCTACGAGCAGTACTTC.

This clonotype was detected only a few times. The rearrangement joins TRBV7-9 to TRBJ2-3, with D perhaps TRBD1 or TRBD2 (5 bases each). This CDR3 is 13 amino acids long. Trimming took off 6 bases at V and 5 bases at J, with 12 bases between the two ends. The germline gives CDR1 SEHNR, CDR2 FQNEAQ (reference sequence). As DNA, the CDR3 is TGTGCCAGCAGATGGGACGCAGGAGATACGCAGTATTTT. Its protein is CASRWDAGDTQYF.

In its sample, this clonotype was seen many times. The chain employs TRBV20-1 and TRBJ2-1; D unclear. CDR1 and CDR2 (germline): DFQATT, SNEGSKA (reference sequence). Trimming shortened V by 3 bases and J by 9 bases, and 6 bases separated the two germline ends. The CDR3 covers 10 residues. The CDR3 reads CSASEVEQFF. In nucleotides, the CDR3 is TGCAGTGCTAGTGAGGTTGAGCAGTTCTTC.

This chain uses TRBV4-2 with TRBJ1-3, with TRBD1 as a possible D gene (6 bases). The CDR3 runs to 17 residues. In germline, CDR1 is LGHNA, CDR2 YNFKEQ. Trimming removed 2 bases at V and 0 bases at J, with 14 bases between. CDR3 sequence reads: CASSQLTGVISGNTIYF. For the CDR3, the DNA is TGTGCCAGCAGCCAATTGACAGGCGTAATCTCTGGAAACACCATATATTTT.

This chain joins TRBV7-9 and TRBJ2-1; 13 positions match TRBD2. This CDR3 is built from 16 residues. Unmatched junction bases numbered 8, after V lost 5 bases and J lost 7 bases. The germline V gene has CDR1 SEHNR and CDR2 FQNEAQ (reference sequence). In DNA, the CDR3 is TGTGCCAGCAGCCCACCCCCGGGACTAGCGGGAAATGAGCAGTTCTTC. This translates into CASSPPPGLAGNEQFF. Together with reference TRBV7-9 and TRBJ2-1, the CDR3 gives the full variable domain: DTGVSQNPRHKITKRGQNVTFRCDPISEHNRLYWYRQTLGQGPEFLTYFQNEAQLEKSRLLSDRFSAERPKGSFSTLEIQRTEQGDSAMYLCASSPPPGLAGNEQFFGPGTRLTVL.

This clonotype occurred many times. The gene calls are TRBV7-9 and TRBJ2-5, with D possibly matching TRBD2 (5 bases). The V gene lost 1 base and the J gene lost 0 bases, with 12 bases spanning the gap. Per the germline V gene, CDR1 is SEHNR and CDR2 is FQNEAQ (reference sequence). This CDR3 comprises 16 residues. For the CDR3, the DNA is TGTGCCAGCAGCTTAGGTCCGGCGGGCGACCAAGAGACCCAGTACTTC. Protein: CASSLGPAGDQETQYF.

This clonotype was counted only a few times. The CDR3 sequence is CSARDGQGLSRGEQFF. The CDR3 coding sequence is TGCAGTGCTAGAGATGGACAGGGCCTATCGAGGGGTGAGCAGTTCTTC. The chain couples TRBV20-1 to TRBJ2-1, with TRBD1 matching over 8 bases. The CDR3 consists of 16 residues. Germline CDR1 reads DFQATT; CDR2 reads SNEGSKA (reference sequence). V lost 0 bases and J lost 9; bases outside the gene matches: 13.

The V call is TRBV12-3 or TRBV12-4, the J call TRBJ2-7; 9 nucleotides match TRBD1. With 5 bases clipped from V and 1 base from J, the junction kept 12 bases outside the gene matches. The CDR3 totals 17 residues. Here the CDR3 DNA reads TGTGCCAGCAGTGGCCCGGGACAGGGTTGGGATTCCTACGAGCAGTACTTC. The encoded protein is CASSGPGQGWDSYEQYF.

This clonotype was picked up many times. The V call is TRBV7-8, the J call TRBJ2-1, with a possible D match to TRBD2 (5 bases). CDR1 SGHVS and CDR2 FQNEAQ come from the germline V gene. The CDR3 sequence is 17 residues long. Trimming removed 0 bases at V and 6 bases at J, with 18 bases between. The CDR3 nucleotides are TGTGCCAGCAGCTTAGCATACGGACTGTCTGACTCCAATGAGCAGTTCTTC. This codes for CASSLAYGLSDSNEQFF.